This TCR beta chain originates from a study of blood T cell repertoires in COVID-19. Study summary: Sources were T cells, B-cell-depleted T cells, or PBMCs; the material itself was cDNA or gDNA.

Clinical history as reported by participants underpinned cohort assignment. Repertoires were generated with immunoSEQ multiplex PCR, while TCRdb's copy carries only in-frame clones and drops some. In the table there are about 160,000 clones, 88% of which are singletons. Sample: PBMCs or T cells enriched from blood (not recorded which). This TCR came from a woman aged 50 to 60 who had recovered from COVID-19.

CDR3 sequence (DNA): TGTGCCAGCAGTTACTCCATAGCCAAAAACATTCAGTACTTC. Protein: CASSYSIAKNIQYF. V gene TRBV6-2 or TRBV6-3 combines with J gene TRBJ2-4; D call uncertain. V lost 0 bases, J lost 0 bases, and 3 bases lay in between. The germline V gene encodes CDR1 MNHEY and CDR2 SVGEGT. The CDR3 spans 14 residues.